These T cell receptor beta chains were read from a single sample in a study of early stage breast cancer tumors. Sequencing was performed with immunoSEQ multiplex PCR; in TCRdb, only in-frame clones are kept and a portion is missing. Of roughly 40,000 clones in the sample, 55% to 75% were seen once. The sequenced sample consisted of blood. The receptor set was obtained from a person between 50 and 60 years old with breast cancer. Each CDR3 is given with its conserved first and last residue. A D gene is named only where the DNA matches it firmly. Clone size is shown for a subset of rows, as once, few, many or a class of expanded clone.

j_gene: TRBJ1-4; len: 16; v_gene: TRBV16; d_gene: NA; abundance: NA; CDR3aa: CASSPKTSGVREKLFF; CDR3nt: TGTGCCAGCAGCCCCAAAACTTCCGGGGTAAGGGAAAAACTGTTTTTT
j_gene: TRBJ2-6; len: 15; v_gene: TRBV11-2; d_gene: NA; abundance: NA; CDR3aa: CASSSVVTGANVLTF; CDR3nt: TGTGCCAGCAGCTCAGTGGTAACGGGGGCCAACGTCCTGACTTTC
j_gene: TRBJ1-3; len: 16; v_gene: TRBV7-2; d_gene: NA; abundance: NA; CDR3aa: CASSLALGVNGNTIYF; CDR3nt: TGTGCCAGCAGCTTAGCTCTAGGGGTGAACGGAAACACCATATATTTT
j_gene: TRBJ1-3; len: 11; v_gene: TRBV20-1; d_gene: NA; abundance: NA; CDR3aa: CSATGGGEIYF; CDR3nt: TGCAGTGCTACCGGCGGGGGGGAGATATATTTT
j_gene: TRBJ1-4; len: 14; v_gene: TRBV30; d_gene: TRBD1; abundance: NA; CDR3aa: CAWSRRQGAEKLFF; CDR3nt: TGTGCCTGGAGTCGGAGACAGGGGGCTGAAAAACTGTTTTTT
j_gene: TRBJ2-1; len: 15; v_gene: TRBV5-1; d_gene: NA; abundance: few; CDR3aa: CASSRQGDGGNEQFF; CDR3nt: TGCGCCAGCAGCCGCCAGGGAGACGGAGGGAATGAGCAGTTCTTC
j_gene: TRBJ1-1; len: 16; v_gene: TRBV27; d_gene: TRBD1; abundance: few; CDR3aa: CASSRLGGTGGTEAFF; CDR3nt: TGTGCCAGCAGTCGTCTAGGGGGGACAGGGGGAACTGAAGCTTTCTTT
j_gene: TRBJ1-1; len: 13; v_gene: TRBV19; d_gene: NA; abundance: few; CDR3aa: CASSIGMNTEAFF; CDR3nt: TGTGCCAGTAGTATCGGGATGAACACTGAAGCTTTCTTT
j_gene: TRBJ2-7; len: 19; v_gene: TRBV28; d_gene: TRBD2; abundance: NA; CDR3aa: CASSPTPGTSGDSSYEQYF; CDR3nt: TGTGCCAGCAGTCCGACACCTGGTACTAGCGGGGACTCCTCCTACGAGCAGTACTTC
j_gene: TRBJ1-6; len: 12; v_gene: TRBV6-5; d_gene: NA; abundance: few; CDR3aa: CASTRRDSPLHF; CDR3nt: TGTGCCAGCACCCGGAGGGATTCACCCCTCCACTTT
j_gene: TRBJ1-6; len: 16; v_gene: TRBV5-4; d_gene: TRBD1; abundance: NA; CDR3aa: CASSLGQGVNNSPLHF; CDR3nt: TGTGCCAGCAGCTTGGGGCAGGGGGTAAATAATTCACCCCTCCACTTT
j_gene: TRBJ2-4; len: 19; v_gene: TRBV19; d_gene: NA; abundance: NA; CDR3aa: CASTERGRGGVIAKNIQYF; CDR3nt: TGTGCCAGTACGGAACGCGGCCGAGGAGGGGTAATAGCCAAAAACATTCAGTACTTC
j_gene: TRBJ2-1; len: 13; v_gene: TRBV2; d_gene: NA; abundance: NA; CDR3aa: CASNSGPPLELVF; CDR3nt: TGTGCCAGCAACAGCGGGCCCCCTCTAGAATTGGTCTTC
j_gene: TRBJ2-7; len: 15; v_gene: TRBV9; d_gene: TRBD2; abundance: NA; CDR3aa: CASSPREGLGYEQYF; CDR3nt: TGTGCCAGCAGCCCGAGGGAGGGCCTGGGTTACGAGCAGTACTTC
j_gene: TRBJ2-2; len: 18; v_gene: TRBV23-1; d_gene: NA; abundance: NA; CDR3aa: CASSQSGDFPSNTGELFF; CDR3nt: TGCGCCAGCAGTCAATCGGGGGACTTTCCCTCGAACACCGGGGAGCTGTTTTTT
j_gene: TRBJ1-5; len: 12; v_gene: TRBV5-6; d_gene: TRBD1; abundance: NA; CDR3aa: CASSLQGKPQHF; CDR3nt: TGTGCCAGCAGCTTACAGGGGAAGCCCCAGCATTTT
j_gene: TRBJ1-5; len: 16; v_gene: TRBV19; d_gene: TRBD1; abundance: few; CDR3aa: CASSPGQARGDQPQHF; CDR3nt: TGTGCCAGTAGTCCGGGACAGGCACGGGGAGATCAGCCCCAGCATTTT